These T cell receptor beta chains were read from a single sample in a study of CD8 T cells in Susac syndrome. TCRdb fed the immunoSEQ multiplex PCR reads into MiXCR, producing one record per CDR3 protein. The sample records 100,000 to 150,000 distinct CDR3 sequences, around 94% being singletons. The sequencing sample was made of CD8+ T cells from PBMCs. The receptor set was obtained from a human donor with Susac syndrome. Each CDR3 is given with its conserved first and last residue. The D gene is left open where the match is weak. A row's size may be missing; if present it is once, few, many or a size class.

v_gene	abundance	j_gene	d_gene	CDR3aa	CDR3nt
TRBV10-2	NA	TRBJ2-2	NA	CASWGGRGELFF	TGCGCCAGCTGGGGGGGGCGCGGGGAGCTGTTTTTT
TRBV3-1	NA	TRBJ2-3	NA	CASSQDTSSTDTQYF	TGTGCCAGCAGCCAAGATACGTCTAGCACAGATACGCAGTATTTT
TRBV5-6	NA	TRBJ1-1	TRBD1	CASSFRTGGYEAFF	TGTGCCAGCAGCTTCCGGACAGGGGGCTATGAAGCTTTCTTT
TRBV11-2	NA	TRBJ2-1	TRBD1	CASSRFPGTGGTEQFF	TGTGCCAGCAGCCGTTTTCCCGGGACAGGGGGCACTGAGCAGTTCTTC
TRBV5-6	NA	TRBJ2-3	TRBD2	CASRGLAGNTDTQYF	TGTGCCAGCAGGGGACTAGCGGGCAACACAGATACGCAGTATTTT
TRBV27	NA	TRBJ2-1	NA	CASSLSTETLFYNEQFF	TGTGCCAGCAGTTTATCGACTGAGACCCTCTTCTACAATGAGCAGTTCTTC
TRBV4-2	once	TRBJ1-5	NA	CASSQWGDQPQHF	TGTGCCAGCAGCCAATGGGGGGATCAGCCCCAGCATTTT
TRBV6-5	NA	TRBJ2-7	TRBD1	CATGPGQGFYEQYF	TGTGCCACCGGACCGGGACAGGGTTTCTACGAGCAGTACTTC
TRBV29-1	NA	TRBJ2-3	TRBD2	CSARGAGEADTQYF	TGCAGCGCCCGTGGGGCGGGGGAGGCAGATACGCAGTATTTT
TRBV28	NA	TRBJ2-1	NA	CASSLWFGALMFF	TGTGCCAGCAGTTTATGGTTTGGCGCCTTGATGTTCTTC
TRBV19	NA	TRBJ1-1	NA	CASSNGGAEAFF	TGTGCCAGTAGTAACGGAGGGGCTGAAGCTTTCTTT
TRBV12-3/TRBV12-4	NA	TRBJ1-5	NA	CASSFGGASQPQHF	TGTGCCAGCAGTTTTGGGGGGGCGAGTCAGCCCCAGCATTTT
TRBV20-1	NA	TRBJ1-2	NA	CSARDFQELAYGYTF	TGCAGTGCTCGCGATTTTCAGGAGCTCGCTTATGGCTACACCTTC